The clone carrying this TCR beta chain has only one observation. The data derive from a study of cytomegalovirus exposure and HLA in healthy donors. Using immunoSEQ multiplex PCR, the repertoire was profiled, and TCRdb retains in-frame clones only, with some absent. The sample carries about 98,000 clones, roughly nine tenths recorded once. There are 16 residues in the CDR3. Trimming cost V 0 bases and J 9 bases, with 18 bases left between them. Germline CDR1 MNHEY, CDR2 SVGAGI. The specimen was PBMCs. The V gene is TRBV6-5, the J gene TRBJ1-5; maybe TRBD1 (6 bases). This TCR came from a man between 18 and 35 years old in good health and CMV-seropositive. CDR3 sequence: CASSYSRDTGFWPQHF. The CDR3 region has the DNA TGTGCCAGCAGTTACTCGAGGGACACAGGGTTTTGGCCCCAGCATTTT.